Listed below are T cell receptor beta chains from one sample, sequenced in a study of blood T cell repertoires in COVID-19. The data were produced by immunoSEQ multiplex PCR, yet TCRdb's version contains in-frame clones alone and is incomplete. This table holds 300,000 to 450,000 clones, 85% to 90% found once. The material sequenced was PBMCs or T cells enriched from blood (not recorded which). The receptor source for this set is a woman aged 30 to 39 who had been exposed to COVID-19. Both conserved end residues are part of each CDR3. A D gene is named only where the DNA matches it firmly. Only part of the rows carry a size: once, few, many, or a class if the clone is expanded.

CDR3 protein	CDR3 DNA	J gene	V gene	D gene	clone size
CASTPMGSGNVDEQFF	TGCGCCAGCACCCCCATGGGTAGCGGGAATGTGGATGAGCAGTTCTTC	TRBJ2-1	TRBV5-1	TRBD2	NA
CASSLNEQFF	TGTGCCAGCAGCTTGAATGAGCAGTTCTTC	TRBJ2-1	TRBV28	NA	NA
CASRGVLNTEAFF	TGTGCCAGCAGAGGGGTGCTGAACACTGAAGCTTTCTTT	TRBJ1-1	TRBV12-3/TRBV12-4	NA	NA
CASSAGTGFREKLFF	TGTGCCAGCAGTGCCGGGACAGGGTTTCGGGAAAAACTGTTTTTT	TRBJ1-4	TRBV6-4	TRBD1	once
CAWKGGGTEAFF	TGTGCCTGGAAGGGAGGGGGCACTGAAGCTTTCTTT	TRBJ1-1	TRBV30	NA	NA
CAISDRNSPLHF	TGTGCCATCAGTGATAGAAATTCACCCCTCCACTTT	TRBJ1-6	TRBV10-3	NA	NA
CASGTIKNTEAFF	TGTGCCAGCGGCACCATTAAGAACACTGAAGCTTTCTTT	TRBJ1-1	TRBV10-3	NA	NA
CASSYGSTGDGYTF	TGTGCCAGCAGCTACGGATCGACAGGGGATGGCTACACCTTC	TRBJ1-2	TRBV9	TRBD1	NA
CASKTGSETQYF	TGTGCCAGCAAGACAGGGTCGGAGACCCAGTACTTC	TRBJ2-5	TRBV6-6	TRBD1	NA
CATAGTGGGYGYTF	TGTGCCACCGCGGGAACAGGGGGAGGCTATGGCTACACCTTC	TRBJ1-2	TRBV6-6	TRBD1	NA
CASSQAQGGETQYF	TGTGCCAGCAGCCAAGCACAGGGAGGGGAGACCCAGTACTTC	TRBJ2-5	TRBV3-1/TRBV3-2	NA	NA
CRSNKETQYF	TGCAGGAGCAATAAAGAGACCCAGTACTTC	TRBJ2-5	TRBV20-1	NA	NA
CASSQEPGLGTDTQYF	TGCGCCAGCAGCCAAGAACCAGGGTTGGGGACAGATACGCAGTATTTT	TRBJ2-3	TRBV4-1	NA	once
CASSLLGRGQSSGRTDTQYF	TGTGCCAGCAGTTTATTAGGCAGGGGGCAGAGTAGCGGTCGCACAGATACGCAGTATTTT	TRBJ2-3	TRBV27	TRBD1	NA
CAWGWDRDSEQYF	TGTGCCTGGGGGTGGGACAGGGATTCCGAGCAGTACTTC	TRBJ2-7	TRBV30	TRBD1	NA
CASSYSRSSYNEQFF	TGTGCCAGCAGTTACTCCCGGAGCTCCTACAATGAGCAGTTCTTC	TRBJ2-1	TRBV6-5	NA	NA
CASTSTGLAYGYTF	TGTGCCAGCACCAGTACAGGGTTAGCGTATGGCTACACCTTC	TRBJ1-2	TRBV6-5	NA	NA
CSVRLAGGPLGELFF	TGCAGCGTTCGACTAGCGGGAGGGCCGTTAGGGGAGCTGTTTTTT	TRBJ2-2	TRBV29-1	TRBD2	NA
CASNLLGGEQYF	TGTGCCAGTAACCTCCTCGGGGGCGAGCAGTACTTC	TRBJ2-7	TRBV19	NA	few
CASSPSGAQETQYF	TGCGCCAGCAGCCCTAGCGGGGCCCAAGAGACCCAGTACTTC	TRBJ2-5	TRBV5-1	TRBD2	NA
CASSLQRENTEAFF	TGTGCCAGCAGCCTACAGAGAGAGAACACTGAAGCTTTCTTT	TRBJ1-1	TRBV21-1	NA	few
CASEDYSNQPQHF	TGTGCCAGCGAGGATTATAGCAATCAGCCCCAGCATTTT	TRBJ1-5	TRBV19	NA	NA
CASSPQRRETQYF	TGTGCCAGCAGCCCTCAGCGCCGGGAGACCCAGTACTTC	TRBJ2-5	TRBV12-3/TRBV12-4	NA	NA
CASSLDQPQHF	TGCGCCAGCAGCCTTGATCAGCCCCAGCATTTT	TRBJ1-5	TRBV23-1	NA	NA
CASSGLAGGDEQFF	TGTGCCAGCAGTGGGTTAGCGGGAGGGGATGAGCAGTTCTTC	TRBJ2-1	TRBV6-2/TRBV6-3	TRBD2	NA
CASSLSRFSEQFF	TGTGCCAGCAGTTTATCGAGGTTCAGTGAGCAGTTCTTC	TRBJ2-1	TRBV27	NA	NA
CASSLNRGTLGNQPQHF	TGTGCCAGCAGTTTAAACAGGGGAACCCTTGGAAATCAGCCCCAGCATTTT	TRBJ1-5	TRBV27	TRBD1	NA
CASSLARSGANEQFF	TGTGCCAGCAGCTTAGCGCGGTCAGGGGCCAATGAGCAGTTCTTC	TRBJ2-1	TRBV7-9	NA	NA
CASSAIDSSGNTIYF	TGTGCCAGCAGTGCTATAGACAGCTCTGGAAACACCATATATTTT	TRBJ1-3	TRBV2	NA	NA
CASRTGRGGAPDEKLFF	TGTGCCAGCAGGACCGGACGGGGAGGGGCTCCGGATGAAAAACTGTTTTTT	TRBJ1-4	TRBV2	NA	NA
CSASWSDSSNTEAFF	TGCAGTGCTAGTTGGTCTGACAGTTCGAACACTGAAGCTTTCTTT	TRBJ1-1	TRBV20-1	NA	once
CASSLQGAGQPQHF	TGTGCCAGCAGTCTACAGGGGGCTGGTCAGCCCCAGCATTTT	TRBJ1-5	TRBV3-1/TRBV3-2	TRBD1	NA
CAWSPASLVYEQYF	TGTGCCTGGAGCCCGGCTAGTCTAGTTTACGAGCAGTACTTC	TRBJ2-7	TRBV30	NA	NA
CASSHHTSTGELFF	TGTGCCAGCAGCCACCACACCAGCACCGGGGAGCTGTTTTTT	TRBJ2-2	TRBV11-2	NA	NA
CAISEGGHRSGNTIYF	TGTGCCATCAGTGAAGGGGGCCATCGCTCTGGAAACACCATATATTTT	TRBJ1-3	TRBV10-3	TRBD1	NA
CASREDPDRVDQPQHF	TGTGCCAGTAGAGAGGACCCGGACAGGGTAGATCAGCCCCAGCATTTT	TRBJ1-5	TRBV19	TRBD1	NA